These 17 T cell receptor beta chains share one sample of origin, sequenced in a study of T-cell reconstitution after alpha-beta-depleted transplantation in children. A library of TCRbeta sequences, prepared with unique molecular identifiers, was generated. TCRdb re-called the PCR reads with MiXCR, one entry per CDR3 protein. Among hundreds of thousands of distinct CDR3 sequences listed, about 15% were seen once. Material: PBMCs from the stem cell graft donor, obtained from the stem cell graft. The receptors were gathered from a human donor who donated a stem cell graft to a child with acute myeloid leukemia.

The chain recombines TRBV29-1 with TRBJ1-4; D is perhaps TRBD1 (5 bases). The CDR3 loop spans 15 amino acids. V was cut by 5 bases and J by 4 bases, with 17 bases left in between. The V gene's germline CDR1 is SQVTM and CDR2 ANQGSEA. The CDR3 DNA sequence: TGCAGCGTTATCGTTCGGGGTAGGGGTAATGAAAAACTGTTTTTT. Its translation is CSVIVRGRGNEKLFF.

This sequence joins TRBV4-3 and TRBJ1-6, with 7 bases lining up with TRBD1. The length of the CDR3 is 18 residues. Germline V CDR1 and CDR2: LGHNA, YSLEER. J was trimmed by 7 bases and V by 0 bases; bases with no gene match: 12. The CDR3 region is CASSQEGSMGQLNSPLHF. CDR3 nucleotides: TGCGCCAGCAGCCAAGAGGGTTCGATGGGACAGCTAAATTCACCCCTCCACTTT.

This clonotype was observed many times. The chain is built from TRBV20-1 and TRBJ2-7; D is unclear. CDR3 length equals 13 residues. Trimming took 0 bases from V and 2 from J, leaving 8 bases between them. Germline values: CDR1 DFQATT, CDR2 SNEGSKA (reference sequence). This CDR3 is CSAREHIAYEQYF. DNA for the CDR3: TGCAGTGCTAGAGAACATATAGCCTACGAGCAGTACTTC.

Ten or more counts support this clonotype. J is TRBJ2-1 and V is TRBV20-1; D is perhaps TRBD1 or TRBD2 (5 bases each). V was shortened by 5 bases and J by 1 base, with 18 bases between the two germline ends. Germline V gene lookup returns CDR1 DFQATT and CDR2 SNEGSKA (reference sequence). The CDR3 spans 16 residues. CDR3 in amino acids: CSAVRGSSRSYNEQFF. The CDR3 DNA reads as TGCAGTGCTGTGAGGGGCAGCTCACGGTCCTACAATGAGCAGTTCTTC.

The chain links TRBV5-1 to TRBJ2-1; tentatively, D is TRBD1 (6 bases). V was trimmed by 4 bases and J by 5 bases, leaving 19 bases between them. The CDR3 is made up of 16 amino acids. Per germline, CDR1 SGHRS and CDR2 YFSETQ. CDR3 sequence (DNA): TGCGCCAGCAGCCCGTCAGGGGCCGCCCACGACAATGAGCAGTTCTTC. Protein product: CASSPSGAAHDNEQFF.

The genes are TRBV7-3 and TRBJ1-5; D remains ambiguous. Germline-derived CDR1 and CDR2 are SGHTA and FQGTGA. The CDR3 totals 13 residues. V was clipped by 3 bases and J by 9 bases, with 12 bases between them. The CDR3 is CASSFDVDLPQHF. CDR3 nucleotides: TGTGCCAGCAGCTTTGATGTTGATCTGCCCCAGCATTTT.

Only a few counts were recorded for this clonotype. The chain uses TRBV5-6 and TRBJ1-1; 7 bases line up with TRBD1. The CDR3 sequence is 13 residues long. V shed 7 bases and J 4 bases; nucleotides not matched to a gene: 7. Germline CDR1 reads SGHDT; CDR2 reads YYEEEE. The CDR3, as DNA: TGTGCCAGCTCGGGGGCAGGGGGCACTGAAGCTTTCTTT. This encodes CASSGAGGTEAFF. Combining the CDR3 with reference TRBV5-6 and TRBJ1-1 gives the whole variable domain DAGVTQSPTHLIKTRGQQVTLRCSPKSGHDTVSWYQQALGQGPQFIFQYYEEEERQRGNFPDRFSGHQFPNYSSELNVNALLLGDSALYLCASSGAGGTEAFFGQGTRLTVV.

This clonotype was counted ten times or more. The chain joins TRBV20-1 to TRBJ1-5; D unclear. V gave up 2 bases and J gave up 0 bases, with 14 bases separating them. The CDR3 runs 16 residues. Germline V CDR1 and CDR2: DFQATT, SNEGSKA (reference sequence). The CDR3 nucleotides are TGCAGTGCTAGACCGTCGACGGGATATAGCAATCAGCCCCAGCATTTT. This encodes CSARPSTGYSNQPQHF.

This clonotype turned up a few times. V and J are TRBV5-6 and TRBJ2-3, with a possible D match to TRBD1 (6 bases). Germline assignment: CDR1 SGHDT and CDR2 YYEEEE. V was pared by 5 bases and J by 2 bases, with 21 bases between. The length of the CDR3 is 17 residues. The CDR3 DNA sequence: TGTGCCAGCAGAGAAGGCTTAGGGGGTTCTTTCACAGATACGCAGTATTTT. Translated, it gives CASREGLGGSFTDTQYF. Variable domain in full (rest from reference TRBV5-6 and TRBJ2-3): DAGVTQSPTHLIKTRGQQVTLRCSPKSGHDTVSWYQQALGQGPQFIFQYYEEEERQRGNFPDRFSGHQFPNYSSELNVNALLLGDSALYLCASREGLGGSFTDTQYFGPGTRLTVL.

At least ten counts were recorded for this clonotype. This rearrangement joins TRBV29-1 to TRBJ1-4; 8 nucleotides agree with TRBD1. The CDR3 extends over 15 amino acids. With V trimmed by 8 bases and J by 8 bases, 16 bases remained unmatched. Germline assignment: CDR1 SQVTM and CDR2 ANQGSEA. CDR3 in amino acids: CSFLKYGQGNEKLFF. CDR3 nucleotides: TGCAGCTTCCTTAAATACGGACAGGGAAACGAAAAACTGTTTTTT.

This clonotype was counted at least ten times. This chain connects TRBV6-5 to TRBJ1-1, with D possibly being TRBD1 (6 bases). The CDR3 sequence is 15 residues long. Trimming stripped 2 bases from V and 8 bases from J, with 18 bases between. Looked up from germline, CDR1 is MNHEY and CDR2 is SVGAGI. The CDR3 loop reads CASSYLRTDAFEAFF. The CDR3 nucleotides read TGTGCCAGCAGTTACCTGAGGACAGACGCTTTCGAAGCTTTCTTT.

There are many counts of this clonotype. The chain employs TRBV29-1 and TRBJ2-3; D possibly matches TRBD1 or TRBD2 (5 bases each). CDR3 length: 12 residues. Per the germline V gene, CDR1 is SQVTM and CDR2 is ANQGSEA. Trimming left V 1 base short and J 3 bases short, with 5 bases between. The CDR3 DNA reads as TGCAGCGTTGAAGGGGGGACAGATACGCAGTATTTT. It codes for CSVEGGTDTQYF.

V is TRBV7-2 and J is TRBJ2-1; 10 bases line up with TRBD2. Germline V gene data show CDR1 as SGHTA and CDR2 as FQGNSA. The CDR3 covers 16 residues. J gave up 7 bases and V 2 bases, and 8 bases lay outside the gene matches. In DNA form, the CDR3 reads TGTGCCAGCAGCTTATTTGGGACTAGCGCTGGAAATGAGCAGTTCTTC. It specifies CASSLFGTSAGNEQFF.

The rearrangement joins TRBV7-9 to TRBJ2-2; a weak D match, TRBD2 (6 bases). The CDR3 sequence is 14 residues long. Germline loops: CDR1 SEHNR, CDR2 FQNEAQ (reference sequence). V shed 2 bases and J shed 7 bases, with 11 bases lying between them. The CDR3 spells CASSLTRGGGELFF. CDR3 DNA sequence: TGTGCCAGCAGCTTAACAAGGGGAGGCGGGGAGCTGTTTTTT.

The chain recombines TRBV20-1 with TRBJ2-1; maybe TRBD1 (5 bases). CDR3 length: 15 amino acids. Germline CDR1 is DFQATT and CDR2 is SNEGSKA (reference sequence). V was shortened by 7 bases and J by 8 bases, with 24 bases between the two germline ends. CDR3 nucleotide sequence: TGCAGTGTAAGGGGAATACGGAATCCTTACCATGAGCAGTTCTTC. This codes for CSVRGIRNPYHEQFF.

This clonotype was counted at least ten times. The CDR3 sequence: CSVERGSGAADTQYF. DNA for the CDR3: TGCAGCGTTGAAAGAGGGAGCGGGGCGGCAGATACGCAGTATTTT. The chain has TRBV29-1 and TRBJ2-3; 7 bases agree with TRBD2. There are 15 residues in the CDR3. With 2 bases clipped from V and 4 bases from J, the junction kept 9 bases outside the gene matches. Per the germline V gene, CDR1 is SQVTM and CDR2 is ANQGSEA.

At least ten counts were recorded for this clonotype. The chain couples TRBV29-1 to TRBJ1-2; the match to TRBD1 covers 7 bases. The J segment lost 2 bases and the V segment lost 4 bases, leaving 4 bases of the junction unmatched. CDR3 length: 13 residues. Germline assignment: CDR1 SQVTM and CDR2 ANQGSEA. The CDR3 coding sequence is TGCAGCGTTGTATGGGACAGCAACTATGGCTACACCTTC. Residues: CSVVWDSNYGYTF.